Below, 32 T cell receptor beta chains from the same sample are listed, as sequenced in a study of cytomegalovirus exposure and HLA in healthy donors (dated by TCRdb to about 2017). Receptor libraries were prepared by the immunoSEQ multiplex PCR assay. The table comes from immuneACCESS by way of TCRdb, which keeps in-frame sequences with V and J called. Part of the clones is missing from these tables; in studies checked, under half for an unresolved V gene and the rest for unknown reasons. Counted in this sample were 130,000 to 150,000 clones; around 90% of them appeared once. Under 5% of the sample is taken by the ten largest. Sequenced: PBMCs. These receptors originate from a man aged 18 to 29 in good health and CMV-seropositive.

This clone was found once. This chain uses TRBV29-1 with TRBJ1-2, with D perhaps TRBD1 (5 bases). The CDR3 sequence is 12 residues long. V was pared by 4 bases and J by 4 bases, with 10 bases between. Germline V gene lookup returns CDR1 SQVTM and CDR2 ANQGSEA. CDR3 bases: TGCAGCGTTGTGCAGGGCCCCTATGGCTACACCTTC. It codes for CSVVQGPYGYTF.

The V gene is TRBV27, the J gene TRBJ2-7; TRBD1 aligns across 12 bases. Per the germline V gene, CDR1 is MNHEY and CDR2 is SMNVEV (reference sequence). The CDR3 runs 16 residues. V shed 6 bases and J 5 bases; nucleotides not matched to a gene: 11. The DNA of the CDR3 is TGTGCCAGCAGCAGAACACCGGGACAGGGGGCGGACGAGCAGTACTTC. Residues: CASSRTPGQGADEQYF.

The genes are TRBV7-2 and TRBJ1-4; TRBD1 matches 7 bases. CDR1 SGHTA and CDR2 FQGNSA come from the germline V gene. J was trimmed by 8 bases and V by 5 bases; bases with no gene match: 5. The CDR3 runs 13 residues. The CDR3 nucleotides are TGTGCCAGCAGCCGACAGGGTGGGGAAAAACTGTTTTTT. Amino acid sequence: CASSRQGGEKLFF.

The gene calls are TRBV19 and TRBJ1-6; no firm D call. Trimming removed 3 bases from V and 5 bases from J, with 5 bases in between. Germline V gene lookup returns CDR1 LNHDA and CDR2 SQIVND (reference sequence). This CDR3 is built from 13 residues. CDR3 loop: CASSIGNNSPLHF. The CDR3 DNA is TGTGCCAGTAGTATCGGTAATAATTCACCCCTCCACTTT.

The genes are TRBV2 and TRBJ2-7, with 8 bases identical to TRBD1. Trimming removed 6 bases from V and 4 bases from J; junction bases left unmatched: 8. Germline lookup yields CDR1 SNHLY and CDR2 FYNNEI. This CDR3 is built from 14 residues. CDR3: CASSAGTGSYEQYF. The CDR3 DNA reads as TGTGCCAGCAGCGCCGGGACAGGTTCTTACGAGCAGTACTTC.

The chain uses TRBV5-4 and TRBJ1-1; 7 bases line up with TRBD1. V dropped 4 bases and J dropped 0; count of bases not matched to a gene: 9. This CDR3 region has 16 residues. In germline, CDR1 is SGHNT, CDR2 YYREEE (reference sequence). The CDR3 nucleotides read TGTGCCAGCAGCCCGGGACAGCTTGTGATGAACACTGAAGCTTTCTTT. Its translation is CASSPGQLVMNTEAFF.

Here the CDR3 DNA reads TGTGCCAGCAGCTTGGTTGGAGGGGGCATGTACGAGCAGTACTTC. Encoded protein: CASSLVGGGMYEQYF. V usage is TRBV5-4 and J usage is TRBJ2-7; the D gene is possibly TRBD1 (7 bases). This CDR3 contains 15 residues. V gave up 0 bases and J gave up 4 bases, with 14 bases separating them. Germline V gene data show CDR1 as SGHNT and CDR2 as YYREEE (reference sequence). Variable domain in full (rest from reference TRBV5-4 and TRBJ2-7): ETGVTQSPTHLIKTRGQQVTLRCSSQSGHNTVSWYQQALGQGPQFIFQYYREEENGRGNFPPRFSGLQFPNYSSELNVNALELDDSALYLCASSLVGGGMYEQYFGPGTRLTVT.

The chain links TRBV6-1 to TRBJ1-2; perhaps TRBD1 as D (6 bases). The CDR3 has 15 amino acids. Germline values: CDR1 MNHNS, CDR2 SASEGT. Trimming removed 7 bases from V and 6 bases from J, with 21 bases in between. The CDR3: CASISGMIKGDGYTF. For the CDR3, the DNA is TGTGCCAGCATTTCGGGGATGATTAAGGGGGATGGCTACACCTTC.

This clone has a single count. V and J are TRBV4-1 and TRBJ1-5; 7 nucleotides match TRBD1. Germline trimming cut 2 bases from V and 6 bases from J; bases unmatched to any gene: 10. CDR3 length equals 16 residues. CDR1 and CDR2 from the germline V gene are MGHRA and YSYEKL. The CDR3 loop is CASSQRTDRVAQPQHF. The DNA for the CDR3 is TGCGCCAGCAGCCAACGCACCGACAGGGTGGCTCAGCCCCAGCATTTT.

The chain employs TRBV10-3 and TRBJ1-2; TRBD1 aligns across 11 bases. From germline, CDR1 is ENHRY and CDR2 SYGVKD. V shed 6 bases, J shed 7 bases, and the junction held 10 bases outside the gene matches. This CDR3 comprises 15 residues. DNA of the CDR3: TGTGCCATCAGGAAGGGGACAGGGGGAATATCTGGCTACACCTTC. It encodes CAIRKGTGGISGYTF.

The chain uses TRBV18 and TRBJ1-3; D unclear. The V end was cut by 3 bases, the J end by 0 bases, with 6 bases between. This CDR3 is 14 amino acids long. Looked up from germline, CDR1 is KGHSH and CDR2 is LQKENI. CDR3 DNA: TGTGCCAGCTCACCGTCCGGCTCTGGAAACACCATATATTTT. Its protein is CASSPSGSGNTIYF.

The J gene is TRBJ1-2, the V gene TRBV6-5; D is perhaps TRBD1 (5 bases). The V gene lost 2 bases and the J gene lost 4 bases, with 14 bases spanning the gap. The CDR3 spans 15 residues. Germline CDR1 and CDR2: MNHEY and SVGAGI. The CDR3 reads CASSYLREGTYGYTF. CDR3 in DNA: TGTGCCAGCAGTTACCTGAGGGAGGGGACCTATGGCTACACCTTC.

The chain uses TRBV4-1 and TRBJ2-3; D might be TRBD2 (5 bases). The germline V gene has CDR1 MGHRA and CDR2 YSYEKL. This CDR3 contains 16 residues. Trimming removed 1 base from V and 5 bases from J, with 16 bases in between. The CDR3 sequence is CASSQASSGSRDTQYF. DNA of the CDR3: TGCGCCAGCAGCCAAGCTTCAAGCGGATCCCGAGATACGCAGTATTTT.

The rearrangement joins TRBV7-2 to TRBJ1-2; a possible D gene is TRBD1 (5 bases). CDR1 and CDR2 from the germline V gene are SGHTA and FQGNSA. This CDR3 is 14 amino acids long. Trimming shortened V by 1 base and J by 7 bases, and 13 bases separated the two germline ends. DNA of the CDR3: TGTGCCAGCAGCTTAGAAACAGATAGGGGTGGCTACACCTTC. This encodes CASSLETDRGGYTF.

V usage is TRBV28 and J usage is TRBJ1-2; TRBD1 agrees at 9 bases. Trimming cost V 4 bases and J 4 bases; bases outside gene matches: 7. In germline, CDR1 is MDHEN, CDR2 SYDVKM. CDR3 length: 15 amino acids. CDR3 bases: TGTGCCAGCAGTTCACGGGACAGGGCCCTCTATGGCTACACCTTC. It yields the protein CASSSRDRALYGYTF.

The V call is TRBV6-5, the J call TRBJ1-2; D is possibly TRBD1 (5 bases). V was shortened by 2 bases and J by 7 bases, with 14 bases between the two germline ends. Germline V gives CDR1 MNHEY, CDR2 SVGAGI. The CDR3 loop spans 14 amino acids. Here the CDR3 DNA reads TGTGCCAGCAGTTACGACGTGTGGGGCGTTGGCTACACCTTC. The encoded protein is CASSYDVWGVGYTF.

The chain combines TRBV9 with TRBJ2-2; TRBD1 might be the D (5 bases). Trimming took off 10 bases at V and 2 bases at J, with 15 bases between the two ends. Per germline, CDR1 SGDLS and CDR2 YYNGEE. This CDR3 region has 14 residues. In DNA, the CDR3 is TGTGCCGCGGCCAGGGCACCAAACACCGGGGAGCTGTTTTTT. Protein product: CAAARAPNTGELFF.

This clone came up once. The CDR3 spells CASSYQGGRETQYF. In DNA form, the CDR3 reads TGTGCCAGCAGTTACCAGGGGGGAAGAGAGACCCAGTACTTC. The V call is TRBV6-5, the J call TRBJ2-5, with D possibly TRBD1 on 7 matching bases. Between the trimmed V and J ends, which lost 2 bases and 4 bases, there was a span of 11 bases. CDR1 is MNHEY and CDR2 is SVGAGI in the germline V gene. This CDR3 spans 14 amino acids.

The chain is built from TRBV27 and TRBJ2-7; TRBD1 aligns across 9 bases. Germline assignment: CDR1 MNHEY and CDR2 SMNVEV (reference sequence). The ends lost 3 bases at V and 6 bases at J; junction bases unmatched: 3. The CDR3 consists of 13 residues. The CDR3 loop reads CASSFLTGGEQYF. CDR3 coding DNA: TGTGCCAGCAGTTTCCTGACAGGGGGCGAGCAGTACTTC.

The chain is built from TRBV6-6 and TRBJ2-2; 11 nucleotides line up with TRBD2. Germline CDR1 is MNHNY and CDR2 is SVGAGI (reference sequence). V was clipped by 4 bases and J by 1 base; unmatched bases: 2. There are 16 residues in the CDR3. The CDR3: CASSSTSGGNTGELFF. The CDR3 DNA reads TGTGCCAGCAGTTCTACTAGCGGGGGGAACACCGGGGAGCTGTTTTTT.

This chain links TRBV5-1 with TRBJ1-3; perhaps TRBD1 as D (5 bases). This CDR3 has 15 amino acids. Trimming took off 0 bases at V and 4 bases at J, with 11 bases between the two ends. Looked up from germline, CDR1 is SGHRS and CDR2 is YFSETQ. This CDR3 reads CASSLAPDIGNTIYF. The CDR3 region has the DNA TGCGCCAGCAGCTTGGCCCCGGACATCGGAAACACCATATATTTT.

This clone was seen a few times. The chain recombines TRBV30 with TRBJ1-6, with TRBD1 matching over 8 bases. Germline CDR1 and CDR2: GTSNPN and SVGIG (reference sequence). CDR3 length equals 14 residues. V dropped 3 bases and J dropped 9; count of bases not matched to a gene: 7. The CDR3 nucleotides read TGTGCCTGGAGCTCCCAGGGGGCGAGTTCACCCCTCCACTTT. This translates into CAWSSQGASSPLHF.

The rearrangement uses TRBV7-2 and TRBJ1-2; 9 bases match TRBD1. The V segment lost 10 bases and the J segment 4 bases; nucleotides outside the gene matches: 7. This CDR3 comprises 13 residues. Germline V gene lookup returns CDR1 SGHTA and CDR2 FQGNSA. CDR3 protein: CATTGGAAYGYTF. The DNA of the CDR3 is TGTGCCACAACAGGGGGCGCGGCCTATGGCTACACCTTC.

The rearrangement joins TRBV4-1 to TRBJ2-3; the D is unclear. Deletions cut 0 bases from V and 2 bases from J, with 6 bases between. CDR1 and CDR2 from the germline V gene are MGHRA and YSYEKL. This CDR3 spans 14 amino acids. The chain's CDR3 is CASSQEAPTDTQYF. In DNA, the CDR3 is TGCGCCAGCAGCCAAGAAGCCCCCACAGATACGCAGTATTTT.

This chain links TRBV9 with TRBJ1-1; no definite D call. This CDR3 has 15 amino acids. The germline V and J ends were trimmed by 0 bases and 3 bases, with 12 bases remaining between them. Per germline, CDR1 SGDLS and CDR2 YYNGEE. The CDR3 spells CASSVGEVVDTEAFF. CDR3 sequence (DNA): TGTGCCAGCAGCGTAGGGGAGGTTGTGGACACTGAAGCTTTCTTT.

This chain joins TRBV19 and TRBJ2-3; 8 bases align to TRBD2. This CDR3 comprises 15 residues. Trimming cost V 3 bases and J 0 bases; bases outside gene matches: 2. CDR1 LNHDA and CDR2 SQIVND come from the germline V gene (reference sequence). The CDR3 loop reads CASSMTSVSTDTQYF. DNA for the CDR3: TGTGCCAGTAGTATGACTAGCGTTAGCACAGATACGCAGTATTTT.

This clone was observed a handful of times. This chain joins TRBV19 and TRBJ2-3; the match to TRBD2 covers 12 bases. CDR3 length: 16 amino acids. The germline V gene encodes CDR1 LNHDA and CDR2 SQIVND (reference sequence). The J segment lost 1 base and the V segment lost 10 bases, leaving 9 bases of the junction unmatched. Written as DNA, the CDR3 is TGTGCCACCAGACTAGCGGGAGACCCCCGCACAGATACGCAGTATTTT. Amino acid sequence: CATRLAGDPRTDTQYF.

The V and J genes are TRBV27 and TRBJ2-1, with 10 bases lining up with TRBD1. The CDR3 is made up of 15 amino acids. The germline V gene has CDR1 MNHEY and CDR2 SMNVEV (reference sequence). V lost 1 base to trimming and J lost 10 bases; unmatched junction nucleotides: 7. This CDR3 reads CASSLLDRGDQEQFF. The DNA of the CDR3 is TGTGCCAGCAGTTTATTGGACAGGGGGGATCAGGAGCAGTTCTTC.

The rearrangement links TRBV6-6 to TRBJ1-6, with 8 bases identical to TRBD1. CDR3 length equals 14 residues. V gave up 4 bases and J gave up 7 bases; unmatched junction bases: 3. Germline V gives CDR1 MNHNY, CDR2 SVGAGI (reference sequence). CDR3 residues: CASSFTGGNSPLHF. The DNA of the CDR3 is TGTGCCAGCAGTTTCACAGGGGGAAATTCACCCCTCCACTTT.

The chain combines TRBV5-1 with TRBJ1-1; a possible D gene is TRBD1 (6 bases). Between the trimmed V and J ends, which lost 2 bases and 1 base, there was a span of 12 bases. The CDR3 runs to 15 residues. Germline V gene sequence: CDR1 SGHRS, CDR2 YFSETQ. CDR3 sequence reads: CASSFGGATNTEAFF. The CDR3 region has the DNA TGCGCCAGCAGCTTTGGGGGCGCCACGAACACTGAAGCTTTCTTT.

This chain connects TRBV27 to TRBJ2-7, with D possibly matching TRBD2 (6 bases). V gave up 6 bases and J gave up 1 base, with 10 bases separating them. The CDR3 runs 13 residues. The germline V gene encodes CDR1 MNHEY and CDR2 SMNVEV (reference sequence). CDR3 amino acids: CASSQTRSYEQYF. CDR3 bases: TGTGCCAGCAGCCAGACTAGGTCCTACGAGCAGTACTTC.

The chain couples TRBV6-5 to TRBJ2-7, with 9 bases identical to TRBD1. The V segment lost 6 bases and the J segment 3 bases; nucleotides outside the gene matches: 6. The CDR3 is 14 residues long. The germline CDR1 and CDR2 sequences are MNHEY and SVGAGI. CDR3 loop: CASSLATGGYEQYF. In DNA form, the CDR3 reads TGTGCCAGCAGCCTCGCGACAGGGGGCTACGAGCAGTACTTC.